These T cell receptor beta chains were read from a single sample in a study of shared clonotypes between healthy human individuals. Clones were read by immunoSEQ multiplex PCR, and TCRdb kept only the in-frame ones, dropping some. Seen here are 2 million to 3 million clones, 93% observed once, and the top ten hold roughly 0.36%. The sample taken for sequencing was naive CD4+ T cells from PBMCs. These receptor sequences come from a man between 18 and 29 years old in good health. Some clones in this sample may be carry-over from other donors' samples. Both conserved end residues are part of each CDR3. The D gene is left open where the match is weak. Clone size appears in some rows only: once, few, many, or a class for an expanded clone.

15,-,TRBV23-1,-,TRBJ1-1,TGCGCCAGCAGTCCCCCGTTTAACGGGTACACTGAAGCTTTCTTT,CASSPPFNGYTEAFF
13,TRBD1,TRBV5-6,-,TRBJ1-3,TGTGCCAGCAGCCGGGACAGGGGAAACACCATATATTTT,CASSRDRGNTIYF
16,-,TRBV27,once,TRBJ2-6,TGTGCCAGCAGCCAGGACAGTAGCTCTGGGGCCAACGTCCTGACTTTC,CASSQDSSSGANVLTF
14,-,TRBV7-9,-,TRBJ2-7,TGTGCCAGCAGCCCCCGACAGAGGCACTACGAGCAGTACTTC,CASSPRQRHYEQYF
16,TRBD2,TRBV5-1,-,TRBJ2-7,TGCGCCAGCAGCCCACGCGGGACTAGCACCTCCTACGAGCAGTACTTC,CASSPRGTSTSYEQYF
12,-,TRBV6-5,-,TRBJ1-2,TGTGCCAGCAGTTACGGGGCGTATGGCTACACCTTC,CASSYGAYGYTF
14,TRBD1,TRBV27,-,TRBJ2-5,TGTGCCAGCAGCTCCGGGACAGGGTTGGAGACCCAGTACTTC,CASSSGTGLETQYF
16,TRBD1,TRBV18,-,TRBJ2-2,TGTGCCAGCTCACCACCGGGCAGGGGGCAAACCGGGGAGCTGTTTTTT,CASSPPGRGQTGELFF
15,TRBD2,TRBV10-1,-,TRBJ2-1,TGCGCCAGCAGTCGGACTAGCGGGATAGGGGATGAGCAGTTCTTC,CASSRTSGIGDEQFF
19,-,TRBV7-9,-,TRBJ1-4,TGTGCCAGCAGCCCTGCGGCCTCCGGGGGGGGCACAACTAATGAAAAACTGTTTTTT,CASSPAASGGGTTNEKLFF
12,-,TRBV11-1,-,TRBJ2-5,TGTGCCAGCAGCCAATTAGGGGAGACCCAGTACTTC,CASSQLGETQYF
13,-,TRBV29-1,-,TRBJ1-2,TGCAGCGTCTTCGGGGCAGGGAACTATGGCTACACCTTC,CSVFGAGNYGYTF
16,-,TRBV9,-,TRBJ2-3,TGTGCCAGCAGCGTTGGCCGAGTCCGCGTCACAGATACGCAGTATTTT,CASSVGRVRVTDTQYF
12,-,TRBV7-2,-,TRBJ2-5,TGTGCCAGCAGCTCTACAGGAGAGACCCAGTACTTC,CASSSTGETQYF
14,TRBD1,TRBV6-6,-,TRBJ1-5,TGTGCCAGCAGTTACCGACAGGGGGATCAGCCCCAGCATTTT,CASSYRQGDQPQHF
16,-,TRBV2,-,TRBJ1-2,TGTGCCAGCAGTGAAGGGGACCGCTTGGGGAGGTATGGCTACACCTTC,CASSEGDRLGRYGYTF
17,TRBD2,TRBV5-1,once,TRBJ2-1,TGCGCCAGCAGCTTCGGGACTAGCGGGAGGGCGAGTAATGAGCAGTTCTTC,CASSFGTSGRASNEQFF
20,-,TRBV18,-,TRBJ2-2,TGTGCCAGCTCAGTGGGCCCACCCGCCGACGGCTATACGGCCACCGGGGAGCTGTTTTTT,CASSVGPPADGYTATGELFF
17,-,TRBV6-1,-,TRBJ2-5,TGTGCCAGCAGTGACCTCTTTGCGGTCAGCTCCCAAGAGACCCAGTACTTC,CASSDLFAVSSQETQYF
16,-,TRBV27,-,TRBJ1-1,TGTGCCAGCAGTTTAAGGACACCCAAGGGACGCACTGAAGCTTTCTTT,CASSLRTPKGRTEAFF
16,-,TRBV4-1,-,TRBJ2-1,TGCGCCAGCAGCCAATCCCCACTGGGCTCCTACAATGAGCAGTTCTTC,CASSQSPLGSYNEQFF
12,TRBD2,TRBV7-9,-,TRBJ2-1,TGTGCCAGCAGCTCCGGGACTAGTCCGCGGTTCTTC,CASSSGTSPRFF
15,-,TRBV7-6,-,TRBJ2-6,TGTGCCAGCAGCCCTCTGGCGTGGGGGGCCAACGTCCTGACTTTC,CASSPLAWGANVLTF
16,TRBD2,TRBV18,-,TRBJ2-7,TGTGCCAGCTCACCAATGACTAGCGGGGGCCAATACGAGCAGTACTTC,CASSPMTSGGQYEQYF
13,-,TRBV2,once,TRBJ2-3,TGTGCCAGCACTAGCCGAAGCACAGATACGCAGTATTTT,CASTSRSTDTQYF
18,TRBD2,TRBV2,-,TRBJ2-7,TGTGCCAGCAGTGAAGCGAGGGGACTAGCGGGAGGACTCTACGAGCAGTACTTC,CASSEARGLAGGLYEQYF
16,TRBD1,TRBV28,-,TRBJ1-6,TGTGCCAGCAGCCCAGGGGGTGGACAGGGTGGGTCACCCCTCCACTTT,CASSPGGGQGGSPLHF
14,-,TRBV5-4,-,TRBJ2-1,TGTGCCAGCAGCCGCCGGGACACATACAATGAGCAGTTCTTC,CASSRRDTYNEQFF
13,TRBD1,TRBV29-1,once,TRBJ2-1,TGCAGCGTTGGCCACAGGGGGCAGGGAGAGCAGTTCTTC,CSVGHRGQGEQFF
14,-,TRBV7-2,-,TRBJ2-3,TGTGCCAGCAGCTTAAGGGGCCCCGCAGATACGCAGTATTTT,CASSLRGPADTQYF
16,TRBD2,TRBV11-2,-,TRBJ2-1,TGTGCCAGCAGCTCGACCGGGACTAGCGTTTACAATGAGCAGTTCTTC,CASSSTGTSVYNEQFF
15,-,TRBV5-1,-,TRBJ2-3,TGCGCCAGCAGCTGGTCTGGGTCAGTGGCGGATACGCAGTATTTT,CASSWSGSVADTQYF
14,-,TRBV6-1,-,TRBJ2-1,TGTGCCAGCAAGCCCCTGCTATCCTACAATGAGCAGTTCTTC,CASKPLLSYNEQFF
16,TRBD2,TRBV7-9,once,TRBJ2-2,TGTGCCAGCAGCTTAGCCGCGGGAGTTTACACCGGGGAGCTGTTTTTT,CASSLAAGVYTGELFF
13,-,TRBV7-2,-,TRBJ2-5,TGTGCCAGCAGCTTATTAAACGAAGAGACCCAGTACTTC,CASSLLNEETQYF